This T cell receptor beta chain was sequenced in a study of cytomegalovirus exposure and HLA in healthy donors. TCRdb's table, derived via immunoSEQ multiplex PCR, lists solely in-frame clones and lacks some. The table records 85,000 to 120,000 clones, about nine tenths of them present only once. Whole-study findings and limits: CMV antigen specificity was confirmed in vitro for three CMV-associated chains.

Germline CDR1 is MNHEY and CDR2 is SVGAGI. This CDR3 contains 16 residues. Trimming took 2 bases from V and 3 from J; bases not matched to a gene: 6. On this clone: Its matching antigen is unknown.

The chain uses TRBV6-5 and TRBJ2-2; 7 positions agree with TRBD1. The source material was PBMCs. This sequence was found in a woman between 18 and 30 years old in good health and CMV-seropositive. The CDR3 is CASSYEAGGYTGELFF. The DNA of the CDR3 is TGTGCCAGCAGTTACGAGGCAGGGGGTTACACCGGGGAGCTGTTTTTT.